Listed below are T cell receptor beta chains from one sample, sequenced in a study of CD8 T cells in ankylosing spondylitis. MiXCR was run by TCRdb on the 5' RACE reads, yielding one entry per CDR3 protein. The sample lists hundreds of thousands of distinct CDR3 sequences, about 19% seen once, with 7.5% to 9% in the top ten. Sequencing was performed on blood, either unsorted or a sorted T cell fraction (not recorded which). The receptors originated from a male donor with ankylosing spondylitis or in good health (not recorded which). The CDR3 runs from the conserved cysteine through the conserved F or W. D genes are given only for firm matches. Size tells how often a clone was seen (once, few, many) or the class of an expanded clone, and some rows leave it out.

abundance: NA; j_gene: TRBJ1-1; v_gene: TRBV6-2/TRBV6-3; d_gene: TRBD1; CDR3aa: CASSHGTGGLRTEAFF; CDR3nt: TGTGCCAGCAGCCACGGGACAGGGGGACTAAGGACTGAAGCTTTCTTT
abundance: NA; j_gene: TRBJ2-6; v_gene: TRBV6-1; d_gene: TRBD1; CDR3aa: CASSATGSGANVLTF; CDR3nt: TGTGCCAGCAGCGCGACAGGGTCGGGGGCCAACGTCCTGACTTTC
abundance: NA; j_gene: TRBJ2-1; v_gene: TRBV5-5; d_gene: TRBD1; CDR3aa: CASSSDRGNEQFF; CDR3nt: TGTGCCAGCAGTTCGGACAGGGGGAATGAGCAGTTCTTC
abundance: few; j_gene: TRBJ2-3; v_gene: TRBV20-1; d_gene: TRBD1; CDR3aa: CRGTGDNTDTQYF; CDR3nt: TGCAGGGGGACAGGGGACAACACAGATACGCAGTATTTT
abundance: NA; j_gene: TRBJ2-3; v_gene: TRBV5-1; d_gene: NA; CDR3aa: CASSLGGPRSTDTQYF; CDR3nt: TGCGCCAGCAGCTTGGGGGGGCCCAGAAGCACAGATACGCAGTATTTT
abundance: few; j_gene: TRBJ1-5; v_gene: TRBV7-2; d_gene: NA; CDR3aa: CASRREGQPQHF; CDR3nt: TGTGCCAGCAGACGGGAGGGTCAGCCCCAGCATTTT
abundance: few; j_gene: TRBJ2-5; v_gene: TRBV7-2; d_gene: NA; CDR3aa: CASSSGMETQYF; CDR3nt: TGTGCCAGCAGCTCAGGAATGGAGACCCAGTACTTC
abundance: few; j_gene: TRBJ1-2; v_gene: TRBV29-1; d_gene: NA; CDR3aa: CSVGGQLPYGYTF; CDR3nt: TGCAGCGTGGGCGGACAGCTTCCCTATGGCTACACCTTC
abundance: few; j_gene: TRBJ2-3; v_gene: TRBV5-1; d_gene: TRBD2; CDR3aa: CASTPLAGGTDTQYF; CDR3nt: TGCGCCAGCACCCCACTAGCGGGAGGGACAGATACGCAGTATTTT
abundance: NA; j_gene: TRBJ2-3; v_gene: TRBV30; d_gene: NA; CDR3aa: CAWSEGGSGRSSF; CDR3nt: TGTGCCTGGAGTGAAGGGGGGTCCGGCAGATCCTCCTTT
abundance: NA; j_gene: TRBJ2-3; v_gene: TRBV7-8; d_gene: TRBD1; CDR3aa: CASRPGQTLTDTQYF; CDR3nt: TGTGCCAGCAGGCCGGGACAGACGCTCACAGATACGCAGTATTTT
abundance: NA; j_gene: TRBJ1-2; v_gene: TRBV2; d_gene: NA; CDR3aa: CASSAGRGYTF; CDR3nt: TGTGCCAGCAGTGCGGGGAGAGGCTACACCTTC
abundance: many; j_gene: TRBJ2-1; v_gene: TRBV29-1; d_gene: TRBD2; CDR3aa: CSVEPPSGLADNNEQFF; CDR3nt: TGCAGCGTTGAACCTCCTTCGGGACTAGCGGATAACAATGAGCAGTTCTTC
abundance: NA; j_gene: TRBJ2-1; v_gene: TRBV25-1; d_gene: TRBD2; CDR3aa: CASSDTRRGDNEQFF; CDR3nt: TGTGCCAGCAGTGATACCAGGCGGGGGGACAATGAGCAGTTCTTC
abundance: NA; j_gene: TRBJ1-2; v_gene: TRBV27; d_gene: NA; CDR3aa: CASSPGLNYGYTF; CDR3nt: TGTGCCAGCAGTCCGGGACTCAACTATGGCTACACCTTC
abundance: NA; j_gene: TRBJ1-2; v_gene: TRBV20-1; d_gene: NA; CDR3aa: CSARDRSPTYYGYTF; CDR3nt: TGCAGTGCTAGAGATCGTTCCCCCACCTACTATGGCTACACCTTC
abundance: few; j_gene: TRBJ1-1; v_gene: TRBV28; d_gene: NA; CDR3aa: CASNTLGLLNTEAFF; CDR3nt: TGTGCCAGCAACACACTTGGTCTCTTGAACACTGAAGCTTTCTTT
abundance: NA; j_gene: TRBJ2-2; v_gene: TRBV5-1; d_gene: NA; CDR3aa: CASSLTDQNTGELFF; CDR3nt: TGCGCCAGCAGCTTGACCGACCAGAACACCGGGGAGCTGTTTTTT
abundance: few; j_gene: TRBJ1-1; v_gene: TRBV7-9; d_gene: NA; CDR3aa: CASSTQNTEAFF; CDR3nt: TGTGCCAGCAGCACACAGAACACTGAAGCTTTCTTT
abundance: NA; j_gene: TRBJ1-2; v_gene: TRBV12-3/TRBV12-4; d_gene: NA; CDR3aa: CASSLRGHGYTF; CDR3nt: TGTGCCAGCAGTTTGAGGGGCCATGGCTACACCTTC
abundance: NA; j_gene: TRBJ2-5; v_gene: TRBV20-1; d_gene: TRBD2; CDR3aa: CSAPKPGGPETQYF; CDR3nt: TGCAGTGCACCTAAGCCGGGGGGGCCAGAGACCCAGTACTTC